The next 4 T cell receptor beta chains were all read from a single sample in a study of blood T cell repertoires in COVID-19. Libraries were prepared by immunoSEQ multiplex PCR; TCRdb keeps only in-frame clonotypes and omits some of them. The data show around 75,000 clones, more than 70% seen once. Sequencing was performed on peripheral blood. These receptors all come from a human donor in a cohort sampled during active COVID-19.

The chain has TRBV6-1 and TRBJ2-7; the D is unclear. This CDR3 spans 13 amino acids. CDR1 MNHNS and CDR2 SASEGT come from the germline V gene. Trimming left V 1 base short and J 4 bases short, with 8 bases between. CDR3 in DNA: TGTGCCAGCAGTGAAGTATTGTTTTACGAGCAGTACTTC. Translated: CASSEVLFYEQYF.

The chain uses TRBV6-5 and TRBJ1-2, with D possibly TRBD1 on 6 matching bases. CDR3 size: 13 residues. Germline CDR1 is MNHEY and CDR2 is SVGAGI. The V end lost 7 bases, the J end lost 0 bases, and 9 bases lay between the germline ends. CDR3 coding DNA: TGTGCCAGCATGGACAGATCTAACTATGGCTACACCTTC. This encodes CASMDRSNYGYTF.

V is TRBV2 and J is TRBJ1-1; tentatively, D is TRBD1 (6 bases). Germline lookup yields CDR1 SNHLY and CDR2 FYNNEI. Trimming took off 6 bases at V and 3 bases at J, with 14 bases between the two ends. CDR3 size: 14 residues. CDR3 DNA sequence: TGTGCCAGCAGCCCACAGGGCCGGGACACTGAAGCTTTCTTT. Protein product: CASSPQGRDTEAFF.

This rearrangement joins TRBV28 to TRBJ2-7; TRBD2 might be the D (5 bases). Trimming took 2 bases from V and 2 from J, leaving 10 bases between them. The CDR3 contains 14 residues. Germline CDR1 MDHEN, CDR2 SYDVKM. DNA of the CDR3: TGTGCCAGCAGTTTAATCCTAGCTCCCTACGAGCAGTACTTC. As protein: CASSLILAPYEQYF.